This T cell receptor beta chain was obtained from a study of read filtering for tumor transcriptome and immune sequencing. Study-level information: Whole-transcriptome libraries were prepared after DNase treatment. Study conclusions and caveats: Dropping single-read clonotypes raised IR-seq and RNA-seq shared-clonotype correlation.

Losses at the gene ends were 1 base for V and 7 bases for J; bases not matched to a gene: 5. The CDR3 is 15 residues long. CDR1 SGHAT and CDR2 FQNNGV come from the germline V gene. From about 400 ng of RNA, a library with molecular barcoded alpha/delta and beta/gamma adaptors was made. TCRdb analysed the reads with MiXCR anew, one entry per CDR3 protein. The sample lists 35,000 to 40,000 distinct CDR3 sequences; roughly 15% were seen once. Sampling of bone marrow took place during active disease in every patient. This clonotype was observed many times. Its antigen is currently unknown. The TCR originated in a donor at least 40 years old with multiple myeloma. This sequence joins TRBV11-2 and TRBJ2-1; 9 bases match TRBD2. The sequencing sample was made of a population of CD138-negative cells sorted from bone marrow. The CDR3 coding sequence is TGTGCCAGCAGCTTAGTTCATAGCGGGAGAAATGAGCAGTTCTTC. Residues: CASSLVHSGRNEQFF.